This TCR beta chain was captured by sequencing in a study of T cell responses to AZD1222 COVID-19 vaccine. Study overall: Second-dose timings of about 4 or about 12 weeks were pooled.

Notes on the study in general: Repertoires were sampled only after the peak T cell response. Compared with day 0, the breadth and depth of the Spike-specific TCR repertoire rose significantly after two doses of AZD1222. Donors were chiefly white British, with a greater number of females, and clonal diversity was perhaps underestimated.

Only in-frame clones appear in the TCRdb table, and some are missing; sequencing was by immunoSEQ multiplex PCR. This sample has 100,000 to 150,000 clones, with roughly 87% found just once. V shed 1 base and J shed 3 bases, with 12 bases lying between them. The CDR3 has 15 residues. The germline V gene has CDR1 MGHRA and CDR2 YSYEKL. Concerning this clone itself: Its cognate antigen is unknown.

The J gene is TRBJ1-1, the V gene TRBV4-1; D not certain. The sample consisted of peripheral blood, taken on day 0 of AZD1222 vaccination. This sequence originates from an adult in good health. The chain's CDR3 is CASSQGKSGHTEAFF. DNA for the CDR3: TGCGCCAGCAGCCAAGGAAAGTCCGGACACACTGAAGCTTTCTTT.